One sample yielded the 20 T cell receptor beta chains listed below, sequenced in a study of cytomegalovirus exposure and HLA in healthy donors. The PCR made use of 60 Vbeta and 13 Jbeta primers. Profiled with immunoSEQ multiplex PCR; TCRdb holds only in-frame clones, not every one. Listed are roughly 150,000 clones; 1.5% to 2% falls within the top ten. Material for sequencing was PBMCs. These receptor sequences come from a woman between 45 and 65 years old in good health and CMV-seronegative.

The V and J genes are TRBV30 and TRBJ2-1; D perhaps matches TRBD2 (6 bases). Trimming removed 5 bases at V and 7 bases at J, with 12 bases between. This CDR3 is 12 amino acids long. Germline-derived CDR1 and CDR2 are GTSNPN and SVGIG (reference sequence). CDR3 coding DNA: TGTGCCTGGTCGGGACTCCCGAATGAGCAGTTCTTC. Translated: CAWSGLPNEQFF.

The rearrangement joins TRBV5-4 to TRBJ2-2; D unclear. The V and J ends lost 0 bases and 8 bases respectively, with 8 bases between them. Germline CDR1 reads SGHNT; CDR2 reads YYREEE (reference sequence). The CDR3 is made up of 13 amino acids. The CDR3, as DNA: TGTGCCAGCAGCTTGGCGGGTTATGGGGAGCTGTTTTTT. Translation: CASSLAGYGELFF.

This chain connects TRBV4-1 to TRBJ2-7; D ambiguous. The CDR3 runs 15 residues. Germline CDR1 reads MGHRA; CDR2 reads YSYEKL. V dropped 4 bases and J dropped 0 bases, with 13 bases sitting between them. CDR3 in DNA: TGCGCCAGCAGCCCATCTGGGCGAACCTCCTACGAGCAGTACTTC. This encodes CASSPSGRTSYEQYF.

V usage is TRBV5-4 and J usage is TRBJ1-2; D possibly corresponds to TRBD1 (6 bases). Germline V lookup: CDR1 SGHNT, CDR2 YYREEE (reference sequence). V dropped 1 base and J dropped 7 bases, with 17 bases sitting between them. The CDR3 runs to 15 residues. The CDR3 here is CASSLTGRGEGGYTF. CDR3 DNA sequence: TGTGCCAGCAGCTTGACAGGCAGGGGAGAGGGTGGCTACACCTTC.

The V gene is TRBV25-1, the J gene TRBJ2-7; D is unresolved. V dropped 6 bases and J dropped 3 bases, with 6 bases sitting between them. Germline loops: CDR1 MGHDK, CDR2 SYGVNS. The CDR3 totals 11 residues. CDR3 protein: CASSLGYEQYF. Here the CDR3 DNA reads TGTGCCAGCAGCCTCGGCTACGAGCAGTACTTC.

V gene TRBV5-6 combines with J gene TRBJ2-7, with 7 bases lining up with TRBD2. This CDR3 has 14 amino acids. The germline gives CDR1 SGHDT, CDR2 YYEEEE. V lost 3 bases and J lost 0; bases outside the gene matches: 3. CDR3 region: CASSWGGSSYEQYF. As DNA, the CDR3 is TGTGCCAGCAGCTGGGGGGGGAGCTCCTACGAGCAGTACTTC.

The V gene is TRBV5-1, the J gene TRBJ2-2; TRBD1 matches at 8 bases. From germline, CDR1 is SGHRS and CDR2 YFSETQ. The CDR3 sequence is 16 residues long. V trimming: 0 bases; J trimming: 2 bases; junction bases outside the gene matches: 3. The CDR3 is CASSLEGQANTGELFF. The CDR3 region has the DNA TGCGCCAGCAGCTTGGAGGGACAGGCAAACACCGGGGAGCTGTTTTTT.

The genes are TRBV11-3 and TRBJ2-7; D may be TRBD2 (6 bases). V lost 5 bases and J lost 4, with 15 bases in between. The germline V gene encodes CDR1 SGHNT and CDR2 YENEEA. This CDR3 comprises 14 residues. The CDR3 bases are TGTGCCAGCAGCGGGGGGACGGCCTTTTACGAGCAGTACTTC. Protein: CASSGGTAFYEQYF.

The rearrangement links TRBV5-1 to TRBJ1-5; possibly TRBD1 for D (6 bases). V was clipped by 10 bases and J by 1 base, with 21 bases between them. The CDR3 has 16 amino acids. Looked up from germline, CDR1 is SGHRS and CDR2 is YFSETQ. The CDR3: CAGLGRGDGSNQPQHF. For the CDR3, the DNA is TGCGCCGGCCTAGGCAGGGGAGACGGGAGCAATCAGCCCCAGCATTTT.

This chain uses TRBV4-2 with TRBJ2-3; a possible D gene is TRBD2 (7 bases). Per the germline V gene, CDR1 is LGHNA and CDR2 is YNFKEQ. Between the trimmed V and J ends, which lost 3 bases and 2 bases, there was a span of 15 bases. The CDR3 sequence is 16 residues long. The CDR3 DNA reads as TGTGCCAGCAGCCAGGTTAGGGGGGGCCTCACAGATACGCAGTATTTT. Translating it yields CASSQVRGGLTDTQYF.

The CDR3 is CASSPGLAGGRGTGELFF. The CDR3 DNA reads as TGTGCCAGTAGCCCAGGACTAGCGGGGGGGCGAGGCACCGGGGAGCTGTTTTTT. This rearrangement joins TRBV19 to TRBJ2-2; TRBD2 matches at 15 bases. The V gene's germline CDR1 is LNHDA and CDR2 SQIVND (reference sequence). Losses at the gene ends were 6 bases for V and 4 bases for J; bases not matched to a gene: 9. This CDR3 is 18 amino acids long.

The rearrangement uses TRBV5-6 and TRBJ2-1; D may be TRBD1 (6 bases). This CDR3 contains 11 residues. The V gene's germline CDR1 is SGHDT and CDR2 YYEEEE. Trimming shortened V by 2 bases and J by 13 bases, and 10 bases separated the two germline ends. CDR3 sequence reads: CASSFEQGQFF. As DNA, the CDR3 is TGTGCCAGCAGCTTTGAACAGGGACAGTTCTTC.

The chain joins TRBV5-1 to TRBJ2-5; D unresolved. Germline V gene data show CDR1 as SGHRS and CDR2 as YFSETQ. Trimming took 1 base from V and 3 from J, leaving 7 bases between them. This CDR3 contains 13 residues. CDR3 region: CASSLISEETQYF. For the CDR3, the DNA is TGCGCCAGCAGCTTGATCTCGGAAGAGACCCAGTACTTC.

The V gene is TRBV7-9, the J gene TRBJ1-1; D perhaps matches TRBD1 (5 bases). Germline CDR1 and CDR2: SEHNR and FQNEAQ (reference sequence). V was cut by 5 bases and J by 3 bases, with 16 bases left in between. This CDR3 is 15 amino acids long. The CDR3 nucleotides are TGTGCCAGCAGCCGGACAAGAGGCGGGGACACTGAAGCTTTCTTT. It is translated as CASSRTRGGDTEAFF.

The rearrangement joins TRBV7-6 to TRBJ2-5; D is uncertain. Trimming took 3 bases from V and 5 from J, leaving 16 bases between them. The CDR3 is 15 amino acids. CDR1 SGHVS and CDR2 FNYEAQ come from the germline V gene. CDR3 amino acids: CASSFSFQTAETQYF. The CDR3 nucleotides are TGTGCCAGCAGCTTTTCATTCCAAACCGCGGAGACCCAGTACTTC.

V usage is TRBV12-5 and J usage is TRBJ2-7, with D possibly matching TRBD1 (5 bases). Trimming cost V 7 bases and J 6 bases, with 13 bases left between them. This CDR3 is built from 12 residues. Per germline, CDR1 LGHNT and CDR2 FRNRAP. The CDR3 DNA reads TGTGCTAGTGCCTCGTTAGGGGTCGAGCAGTACTTC. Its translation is CASASLGVEQYF.

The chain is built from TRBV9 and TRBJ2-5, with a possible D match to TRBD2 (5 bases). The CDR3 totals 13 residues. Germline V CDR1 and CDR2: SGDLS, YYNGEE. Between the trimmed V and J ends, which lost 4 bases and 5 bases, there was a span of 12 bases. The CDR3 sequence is CASSPPGKETQYF. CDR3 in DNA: TGTGCCAGCAGCCCGCCGGGGAAGGAGACCCAGTACTTC.

In DNA form, the CDR3 reads TGTGCCAGCAGTTTATGGGCAGTCGGGGAGCTGTTTTTT. Protein: CASSLWAVGELFF. The chain joins TRBV27 to TRBJ2-2; D ambiguous. CDR1 is MNHEY, CDR2 SMNVEV, per germline (reference sequence). V was pared by 1 base and J by 7 bases, with 7 bases between. The CDR3 has 13 residues.

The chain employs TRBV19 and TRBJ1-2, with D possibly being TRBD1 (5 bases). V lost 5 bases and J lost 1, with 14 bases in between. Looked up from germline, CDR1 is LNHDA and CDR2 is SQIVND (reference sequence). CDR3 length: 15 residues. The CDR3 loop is CASSWNGGNNYGYTF. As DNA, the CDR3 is TGTGCCAGTAGTTGGAACGGGGGGAATAACTATGGCTACACCTTC.

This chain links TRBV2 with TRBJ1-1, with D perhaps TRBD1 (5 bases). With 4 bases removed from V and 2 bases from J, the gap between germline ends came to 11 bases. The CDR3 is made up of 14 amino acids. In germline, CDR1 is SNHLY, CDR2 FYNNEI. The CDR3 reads CASSAWGGNTEAFF. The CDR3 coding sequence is TGTGCCAGCAGTGCTTGGGGGGGAAACACTGAAGCTTTCTTT.